Presented here are 26 T cell receptor beta chains from one specimen sequenced in a study of T-cell memory formation after mild COVID-19. Using its own MiXCR run on the 5' RACE reads, TCRdb lists one record per CDR3 protein. In the table there are 350,000 to 450,000 distinct CDR3 sequences, under 15% of which are singletons. Specimen: PBMCs or a T cell subset sorted from them (not recorded which). The origin of the receptors is a man younger than 35 who had mild COVID-19 (a few samples of this study predate the infection). Cell type and time point are not known.

The chain links TRBV7-2 to TRBJ2-5; perhaps TRBD2 as D (8 bases). This CDR3 has 15 amino acids. V lost 5 bases to trimming and J lost 7 bases, with 20 bases between them. In germline, CDR1 is SGHTA, CDR2 FQGNSA. The CDR3 loop is CASSQDRTGGMTQYF. CDR3 in DNA: TGTGCCAGCAGCCAGGACAGGACGGGGGGGATGACCCAGTACTTC.

The V and J genes are TRBV5-4 and TRBJ2-7; D could derive from TRBD1 or TRBD2 (5 bases each). Germline CDR1 SGHNT, CDR2 YYREEE (reference sequence). CDR3 length: 13 amino acids. V lost 5 bases to trimming and J lost 2 bases, with 11 bases between them. The DNA for the CDR3 is TGTGCCAGCAGTTGGGACCGCGCCTACGAGCAGTACTTC. Residues: CASSWDRAYEQYF.

This clonotype was picked up many times. This chain uses TRBV3-1 with TRBJ2-1; 9 nucleotides align to TRBD2. The ends lost 11 bases at V and 0 bases at J; junction bases unmatched: 2. This CDR3 has 13 residues. From germline, CDR1 is LGHDT and CDR2 YNNKEL (reference sequence). The DNA of the CDR3 is TGTGCCGCGGGGGGGAGCTCCTACAATGAGCAGTTCTTC. Encoded protein: CAAGGSSYNEQFF.

The rearrangement joins TRBV7-9 to TRBJ2-3; D unresolved. V was shortened by 2 bases and J by 0 bases, with 12 bases between the two germline ends. The CDR3 totals 16 residues. Per germline, CDR1 SEHNR and CDR2 FQNEAQ (reference sequence). The CDR3 nucleotides read TGTGCCAGCAGCTTATCCCACGGACGAAGCACAGATACGCAGTATTTT. It yields the protein CASSLSHGRSTDTQYF.

CDR3 coding DNA: TGTGCCAGCAGTTACTCGTACCGGCTTGGGGAGCTGTTTTTT. Translated: CASSYSYRLGELFF. The rearrangement links TRBV6-2 or TRBV6-3 to TRBJ2-2; no reliable D call. Germline values: CDR1 MNHEY, CDR2 SVGEGT. V lost 0 bases and J 8 bases, leaving 10 bases between the germline ends. The CDR3 sequence is 14 residues long.

There are many counts of this clonotype. The CDR3 region has the DNA TGTGCCAGCAGCTTAGCGCTGTGGACAGGGGTTGGCTACACCTTC. Protein product: CASSLALWTGVGYTF. The chain links TRBV7-8 to TRBJ1-2, with 9 positions matching TRBD1. Germline CDR1 and CDR2: SGHVS and FQNEAQ. The V and J ends lost 0 bases and 7 bases, in that order; junction bases with no gene match: 6. This CDR3 has 15 amino acids.

The rearrangement uses TRBV27 and TRBJ2-7; D remains unclear. The germline V gene encodes CDR1 MNHEY and CDR2 SMNVEV (reference sequence). This CDR3 spans 14 amino acids. V shed 8 bases and J shed 4 bases, with 18 bases lying between them. CDR3 sequence: CASAFRRVGYEQYF. The DNA for the CDR3 is TGTGCCAGCGCTTTTCGCCGAGTCGGTTACGAGCAGTACTTC.

V is TRBV11-2 and J is TRBJ2-5, with D perhaps TRBD2 (5 bases). This CDR3 region has 14 residues. V was trimmed by 5 bases and J by 4 bases, leaving 14 bases between them. CDR1 and CDR2 (germline): SGHAT, FQNNGV. CDR3 sequence (DNA): TGTGCCAGCAGCCTAGCTGGGCGCCCAGAGACCCAGTACTTC. This codes for CASSLAGRPETQYF.

A few counts support this clonotype. The chain carries TRBV6-2 or TRBV6-3 and TRBJ1-4, with a weak D call TRBD1 (6 bases). Between the trimmed V and J ends, which lost 4 bases and 8 bases, there was a span of 17 bases. This CDR3 has 15 residues. CDR1 and CDR2 from the germline V gene are MNHEY and SVGEGT. CDR3 sequence reads: CASSSPTTGTEKLFF. CDR3 DNA sequence: TGTGCCAGCAGTTCCCCGACAACCGGGACAGAAAAACTGTTTTTT.

This clonotype was counted a few times. V is TRBV7-2 and J is TRBJ2-6; D gene ambiguous. V gave up 3 bases and J gave up 0 bases, with 12 bases separating them. CDR3 size: 17 residues. The germline CDR1 and CDR2 sequences are SGHTA and FQGNSA. This CDR3 reads CASSFWQPISGANVLTF. CDR3 sequence (DNA): TGTGCCAGCAGCTTTTGGCAGCCCATCTCTGGGGCCAACGTCCTGACTTTC.

V and J are TRBV14 and TRBJ2-1; D gene ambiguous. The CDR3 is 13 amino acids. V was trimmed by 3 bases and J by 7 bases, leaving 10 bases between them. The V gene's germline CDR1 is SGHDN and CDR2 FVKESK. The CDR3 nucleotides read TGTGCCAGCAGCCATTCCCTGGGGAATGAGCAGTTCTTC. This gives the protein CASSHSLGNEQFF. The full variable domain, in which reference TRBV14 and TRBJ2-1 provide the parts outside the CDR3, is EAGVTQFPSHSVIEKGQTVTLRCDPISGHDNLYWYRRVMGKEIKFLLHFVKESKQDESGMPNNRFLAERTGGTYSTLKVQPAELEDSGVYFCASSHSLGNEQFFGPGTRLTVL.

Many counts were recorded for this clonotype. The chain employs TRBV12-3 or TRBV12-4 and TRBJ2-3, with no clear D. V was trimmed by 8 bases and J by 2 bases, leaving 11 bases between them. CDR3 length: 13 residues. CDR3 DNA sequence: TGTGCCAGCGGTGTGGGAACCACAGATACGCAGTATTTT. Translating it yields CASGVGTTDTQYF.

The chain recombines TRBV19 with TRBJ1-2; no definite D call. Trimming cost V 5 bases and J 0 bases, with 13 bases left between them. Germline V gene data show CDR1 as LNHDA and CDR2 as SQIVND (reference sequence). This CDR3 contains 15 residues. CDR3: CASSGRERSNYGYTF. The CDR3 bases are TGTGCCAGTAGTGGGAGGGAGAGATCTAACTATGGCTACACCTTC.

This clonotype has a count of ten or more. The germline gene is not matched at one end of the junction; a read error may be the cause. CDR3 nucleotides: TGTGCCAGCAGCGAAGCAAGGCCAAACAATCAGCCCCAGCATTTT. Its translation: CASSEARPNNQPQHF. The rearrangement uses TRBV2 and TRBJ1-5; D not certain. CDR3 size: 15 residues. Per the germline V gene, CDR1 is SNHLY and CDR2 is FYNNEI. The full variable domain, with the rest looked up from reference TRBV2 and TRBJ1-5, is EPEVTQTPSHQVTQMGQEVILRCVPISNHLYFYWYRQILGQKVEFLVSFYNNEISEKSEIFDDQFSVERPDGSNFTLKIRSTKLEDSAMYFCASSEARPNNQPQHFGDGTRLSIL.

J is TRBJ1-5 and V is TRBV25-1, with D possibly TRBD1 on 5 matching bases. This CDR3 is 16 amino acids long. V gave up 3 bases and J gave up 6 bases, with 18 bases separating them. Per germline, CDR1 MGHDK and CDR2 SYGVNS. The CDR3 region has the DNA TGTGCCAGCAGTGAGATAGACAGCCCCTCAGGTCAGCCCCAGCATTTT. Amino acid sequence: CASSEIDSPSGQPQHF.

This clonotype showed up many times. The V and J genes are TRBV7-3 and TRBJ2-1, with 7 bases matching TRBD1. The V gene's germline CDR1 is SGHTA and CDR2 FQGTGA. CDR3 size: 16 residues. V was pared by 5 bases and J by 0 bases, with 7 bases of the junction left unmatched. The CDR3 coding sequence is TGTGCCAGCAGCCCTCGAGGGGGCAGCTCCTACAATGAGCAGTTCTTC. The encoded protein is CASSPRGGSSYNEQFF.

This clonotype occurred a few times. The junction shows a germline mismatch at one end, possibly a read error. This chain links TRBV19 with TRBJ2-1, with unresolved D. Germline CDR1 and CDR2: LNHDA and SQIVND (reference sequence). This CDR3 has 12 residues. CDR3 bases: TGTGCAAGTAAGGCTTCACTAACTGAGCAGTTCTTC. It specifies CASKASLTEQFF.

This clonotype has only a few counts. The rearrangement uses TRBV12-5 and TRBJ1-5; D call uncertain. The V gene lost 5 bases and the J gene lost 0 bases, with 8 bases spanning the gap. CDR1 is LGHNT and CDR2 is FRNRAP in the germline V gene. The CDR3 totals 14 residues. Here the CDR3 DNA reads TGTGCTAGTGGTCTCACTTATAGCAATCAGCCCCAGCATTTT. Its protein is CASGLTYSNQPQHF. The full variable domain, rest sourced from reference TRBV12-5 and TRBJ1-5, is DARVTQTPRHKVTEMGQEVTMRCQPILGHNTVFWYRQTMMQGLELLAYFRNRAPLDDSGMPKDRFSAEMPDATLATLKIQPSEPRDSAVYFCASGLTYSNQPQHFGDGTRLSIL.

This clonotype was counted between two and nine times. This sequence joins TRBV9 and TRBJ2-1, with 8 bases identical to TRBD2. Unmatched junction bases numbered 9, after V lost 0 bases and J lost 16 bases. Germline CDR1 is SGDLS and CDR2 is YYNGEE. The CDR3 is 13 residues long. The CDR3 coding sequence is TGTGCCAGCAGCGTAGTGACCGGGACTAGTCGTTTCTTC. The encoded protein is CASSVVTGTSRFF.

The chain uses TRBV7-8 and TRBJ2-3, with 8 bases fitting TRBD2. Unmatched junction bases numbered 6, after V lost 5 bases and J lost 2 bases. The CDR3 spans 15 residues. CDR1 SGHVS and CDR2 FQNEAQ come from the germline V gene. As DNA, the CDR3 is TGTGCCAGCAGCCCCGGACTAGCTAACACAGATACGCAGTATTTT. Translation: CASSPGLANTDTQYF.

The genes are TRBV6-2 or TRBV6-3 and TRBJ2-5; 11 bases match TRBD2. The CDR3 is 18 residues long. V dropped 4 bases and J dropped 5; count of bases not matched to a gene: 15. Germline V gives CDR1 MNHEY, CDR2 SVGEGT. CDR3 coding DNA: TGTGCCAGCAGTTCTAGACAACTAGCGGGGGCCCGGGGGGAGACCCAGTACTTC. It yields the protein CASSSRQLAGARGETQYF.

This chain uses TRBV27 with TRBJ2-4, with D tentatively TRBD2 (5 bases). Trimming shortened V by 6 bases and J by 8 bases, and 17 bases separated the two germline ends. This CDR3 spans 14 amino acids. Germline-derived CDR1 and CDR2 are MNHEY and SMNVEV (reference sequence). DNA for the CDR3: TGTGCCAGCAGAGAAACTAGTGCCCGGGACATTCAGTACTTC. Translating gives CASRETSARDIQYF.

This clonotype was observed a few times. The rearrangement joins TRBV12-3 or TRBV12-4 to TRBJ1-4; D is perhaps TRBD1 (5 bases). CDR3 length: 15 residues. With 6 bases removed from V and 10 bases from J, the gap between germline ends came to 21 bases. The CDR3 DNA reads TGTGCCAGCAGCATCGGCGGTGGCAGGGACGGAAAACTGTTTTTT. This encodes CASSIGGGRDGKLFF.

The chain links TRBV12-3 or TRBV12-4 to TRBJ2-3; D is perhaps TRBD2 (6 bases). The ends were cut back, 6 bases at V and 6 bases at J, with 13 bases in the middle. The CDR3 is 13 amino acids. The CDR3 spells CASSPGGSDTQYF. CDR3 sequence (DNA): TGTGCCAGCAGCCCTGGGGGGTCCGATACGCAGTATTTT.

This clonotype was recorded at least ten times. This chain joins TRBV6-2 or TRBV6-3 and TRBJ2-5; TRBD2 aligns across 13 bases. V lost 4 bases, J lost 2 bases, and 4 bases stayed unmatched. The germline V gene encodes CDR1 MNHEY and CDR2 SVGEGT. There are 16 residues in the CDR3. CDR3 residues: CASSSTSGGLQETQYF. In DNA, the CDR3 is TGTGCCAGCAGTTCGACTAGCGGGGGGTTACAAGAGACCCAGTACTTC.

The chain joins TRBV6-6 to TRBJ2-4; 12 bases fit TRBD2. Germline V gives CDR1 MNHNY, CDR2 SVGAGI (reference sequence). This CDR3 comprises 19 residues. V shed 0 bases and J 3 bases; nucleotides not matched to a gene: 9. The CDR3 sequence: CASSYSPSGGAGSKNIQYF. The CDR3 DNA follows: TGTGCCAGCAGTTACTCACCTAGCGGGGGGGCCGGGAGCAAAAACATTCAGTACTTC.